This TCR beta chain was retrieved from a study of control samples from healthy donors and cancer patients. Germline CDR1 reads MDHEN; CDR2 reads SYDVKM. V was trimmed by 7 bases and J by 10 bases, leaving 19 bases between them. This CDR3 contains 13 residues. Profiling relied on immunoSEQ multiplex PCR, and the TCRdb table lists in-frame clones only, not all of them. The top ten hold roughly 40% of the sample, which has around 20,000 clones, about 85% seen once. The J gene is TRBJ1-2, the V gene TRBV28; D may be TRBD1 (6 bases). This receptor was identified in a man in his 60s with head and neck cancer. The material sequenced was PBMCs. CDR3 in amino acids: CASIYGGGGPYTF. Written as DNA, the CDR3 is TGTGCCAGCATCTATGGAGGGGGAGGACCCTACACCTTC.